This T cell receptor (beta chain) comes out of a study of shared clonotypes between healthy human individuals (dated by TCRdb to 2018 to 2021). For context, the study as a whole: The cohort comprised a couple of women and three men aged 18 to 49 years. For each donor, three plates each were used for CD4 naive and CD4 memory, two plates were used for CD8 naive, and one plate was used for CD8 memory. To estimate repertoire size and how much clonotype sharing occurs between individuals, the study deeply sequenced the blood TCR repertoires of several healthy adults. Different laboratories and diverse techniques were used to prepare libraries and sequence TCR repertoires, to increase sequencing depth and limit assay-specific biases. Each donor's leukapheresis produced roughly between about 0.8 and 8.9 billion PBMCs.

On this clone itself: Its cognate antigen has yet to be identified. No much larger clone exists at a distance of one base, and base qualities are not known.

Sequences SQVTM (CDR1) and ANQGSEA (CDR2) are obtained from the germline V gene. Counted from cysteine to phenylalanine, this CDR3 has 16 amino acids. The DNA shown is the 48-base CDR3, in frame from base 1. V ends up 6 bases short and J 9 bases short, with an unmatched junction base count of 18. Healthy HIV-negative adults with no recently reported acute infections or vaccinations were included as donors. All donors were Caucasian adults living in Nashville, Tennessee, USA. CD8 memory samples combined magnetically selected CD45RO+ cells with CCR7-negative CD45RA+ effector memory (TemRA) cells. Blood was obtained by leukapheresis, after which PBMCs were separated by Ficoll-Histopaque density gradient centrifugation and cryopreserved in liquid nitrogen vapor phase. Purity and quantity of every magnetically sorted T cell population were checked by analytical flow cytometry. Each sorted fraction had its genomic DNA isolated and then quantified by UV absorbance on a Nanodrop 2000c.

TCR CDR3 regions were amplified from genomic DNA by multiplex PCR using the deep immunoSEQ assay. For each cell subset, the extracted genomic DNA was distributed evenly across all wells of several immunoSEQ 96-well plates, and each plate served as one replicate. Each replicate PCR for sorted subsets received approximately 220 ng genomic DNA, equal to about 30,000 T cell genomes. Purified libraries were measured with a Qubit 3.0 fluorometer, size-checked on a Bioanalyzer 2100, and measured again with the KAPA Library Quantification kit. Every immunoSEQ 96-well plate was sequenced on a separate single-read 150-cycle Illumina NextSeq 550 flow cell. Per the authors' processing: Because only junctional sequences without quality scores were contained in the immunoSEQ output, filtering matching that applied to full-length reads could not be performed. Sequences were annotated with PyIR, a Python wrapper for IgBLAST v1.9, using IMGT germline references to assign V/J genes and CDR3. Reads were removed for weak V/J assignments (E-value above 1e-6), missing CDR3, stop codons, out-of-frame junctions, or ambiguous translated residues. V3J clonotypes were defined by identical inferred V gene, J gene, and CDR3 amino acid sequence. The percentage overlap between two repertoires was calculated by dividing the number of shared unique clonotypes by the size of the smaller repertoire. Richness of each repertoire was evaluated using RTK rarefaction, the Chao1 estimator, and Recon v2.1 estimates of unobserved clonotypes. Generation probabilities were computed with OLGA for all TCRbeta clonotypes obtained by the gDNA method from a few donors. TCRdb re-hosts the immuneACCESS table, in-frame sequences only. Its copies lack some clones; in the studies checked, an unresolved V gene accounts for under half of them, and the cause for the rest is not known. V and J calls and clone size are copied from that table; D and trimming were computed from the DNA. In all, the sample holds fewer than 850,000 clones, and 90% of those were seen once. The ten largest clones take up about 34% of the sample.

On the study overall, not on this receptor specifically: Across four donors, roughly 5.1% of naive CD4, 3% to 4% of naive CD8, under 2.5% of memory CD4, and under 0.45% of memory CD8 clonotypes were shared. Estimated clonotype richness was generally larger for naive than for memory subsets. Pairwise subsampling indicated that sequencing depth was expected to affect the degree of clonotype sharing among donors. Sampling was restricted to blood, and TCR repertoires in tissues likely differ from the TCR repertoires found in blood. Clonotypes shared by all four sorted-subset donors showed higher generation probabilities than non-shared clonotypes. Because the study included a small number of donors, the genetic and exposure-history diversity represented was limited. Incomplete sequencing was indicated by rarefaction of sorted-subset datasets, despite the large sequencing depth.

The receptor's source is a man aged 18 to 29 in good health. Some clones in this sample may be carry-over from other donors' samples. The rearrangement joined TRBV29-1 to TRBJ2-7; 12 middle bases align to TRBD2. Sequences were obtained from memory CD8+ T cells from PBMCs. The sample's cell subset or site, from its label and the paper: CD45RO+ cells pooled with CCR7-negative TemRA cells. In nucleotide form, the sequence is TGCAGCGTGGCCACGACTCTAGCGGGAGGGGTATCGGGGCAGTACTTC. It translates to CSVATTLAGGVSGQYF.